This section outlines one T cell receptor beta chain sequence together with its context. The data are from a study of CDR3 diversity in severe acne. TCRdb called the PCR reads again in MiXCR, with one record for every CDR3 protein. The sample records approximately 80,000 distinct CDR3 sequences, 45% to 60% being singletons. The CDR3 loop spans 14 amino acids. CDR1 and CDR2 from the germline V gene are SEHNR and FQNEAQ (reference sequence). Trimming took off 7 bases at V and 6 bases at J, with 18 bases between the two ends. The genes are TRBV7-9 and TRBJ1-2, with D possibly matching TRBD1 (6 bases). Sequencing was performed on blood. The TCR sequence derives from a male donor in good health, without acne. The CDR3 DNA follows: TGTGCCAGCACTAACGAGGGGGAAAGCGATGGCTACACCTTC. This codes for CASTNEGESDGYTF. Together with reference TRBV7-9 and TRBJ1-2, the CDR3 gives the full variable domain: DTGVSQNPRHKITKRGQNVTFRCDPISEHNRLYWYRQTLGQGPEFLTYFQNEAQLEKSRLLSDRFSAERPKGSFSTLEIQRTEQGDSAMYLCASTNEGESDGYTFGSGTRLTVV.